These 14 T cell receptor beta chains came from one sample sequenced in a study of T-cell reconstitution after alpha-beta-depleted transplantation in children (dated by TCRdb to about 2016). The protocol used for the library was PCR. The sequencer was an Illumina HiSeq 2500. To normalize quantification of the TCRbeta repertoire, the TCR libraries were built with molecular barcoding that relied on unique molecular identifiers. TCRdb cleaned the public reads at Q25 with fastp, built clones with MiXCR and kept in-frame beta chains. For every CDR3 protein sequence, its rows merge into one entry that carries the most common genes and DNA. Recorded for this sample are about 500,000 distinct CDR3 sequences; about 30% of them occurred a single time. The ten top clones hold approximately 2.3% of the sample. Sequencing was performed on PBMCs from the stem cell graft donor, taken from the stem cell graft. The receptors were gathered from a human donor who donated a stem cell graft to a child with aplastic anemia.

This clonotype was recorded a few times. This chain links TRBV9 with TRBJ1-3, with D unresolved. The CDR3 sequence is 15 residues long. CDR1 is SGDLS and CDR2 is YYNGEE in the germline V gene. V lost 0 bases and J 0 bases, leaving 7 bases between the germline ends. CDR3 sequence reads: CASSVEPGSGNTIYF. CDR3 DNA sequence: TGTGCCAGCAGCGTAGAGCCGGGCTCTGGAAACACCATATATTTT.

The CDR3 spells CASSDRYGTGNSPLHF. CDR3 nucleotide sequence: TGTGCCAGCAGCGATAGATACGGGACAGGAAATTCACCCCTCCACTTT. J is TRBJ1-6 and V is TRBV6-1, with 8 positions matching TRBD1. The CDR3 sequence is 16 residues long. The germline V gene has CDR1 MNHNS and CDR2 SASEGT. The junction had 11 bases not matched to a gene; V was cut back by 6 bases and J by 7 bases.

This clonotype came up a few times. Written as DNA, the CDR3 is TGTGCCAGCAGTCAAGCTAACTATGGCTACACCTTC. Its protein is CASSQANYGYTF. This chain connects TRBV28 to TRBJ1-2; no reliable D call. Trimming stripped 5 bases from V and 0 bases from J, with 4 bases between. This CDR3 is built from 12 residues. The germline V gene encodes CDR1 MDHEN and CDR2 SYDVKM.

J is TRBJ1-2 and V is TRBV7-2; 7 bases are a match to TRBD1. CDR1 is SGHTA and CDR2 is FQGNSA in the germline V gene. With V trimmed by 5 bases and J by 8 bases, 8 bases remained unmatched. This CDR3 is built from 13 residues. The CDR3 region has the DNA TGTGCCAGCAGCGTCGGGACAGAAGGAGGCTACACCTTC. This gives the protein CASSVGTEGGYTF. Supplemented by reference TRBV7-2 and TRBJ1-2, the full variable domain reads GAGVSQSPSNKVTEKGKDVELRCDPISGHTALYWYRQSLGQGLEFLIYFQGNSAPDKSGLPSDRFSAERTGGSVSTLTIQRTQQEDSAVYLCASSVGTEGGYTFGSGTRLTVV.

The chain joins TRBV7-2 to TRBJ1-2; 9 bases line up with TRBD1. V was clipped by 3 bases and J by 4 bases; unmatched bases: 3. CDR3 length: 14 residues. CDR1 is SGHTA, CDR2 FQGNSA, per germline. CDR3 protein: CASSFQGQGYGYTF. CDR3 coding DNA: TGTGCCAGCAGCTTCCAGGGACAGGGCTATGGCTACACCTTC.

The rearrangement joins TRBV5-6 to TRBJ1-3, with D unclear. The CDR3 loop spans 13 amino acids. Germline V gene lookup returns CDR1 SGHDT and CDR2 YYEEEE. V was pared by 7 bases and J by 2 bases, with 10 bases between. CDR3 in amino acids: CASAPQAGNTIYF. DNA of the CDR3: TGTGCCAGCGCCCCTCAAGCTGGAAACACCATATATTTT.

This clonotype was observed a handful of times. This chain uses TRBV9 with TRBJ1-5; 7 bases map to TRBD1. Germline lookup yields CDR1 SGDLS and CDR2 YYNGEE. The J segment lost 7 bases and the V segment lost 4 bases, leaving 11 bases of the junction unmatched. This CDR3 is built from 15 residues. DNA for the CDR3: TGTGCCAGCAGCCTCTCCGGGACAGTTGACCAGCCCCAGCATTTT. This gives the protein CASSLSGTVDQPQHF.

V is TRBV13 and J is TRBJ2-5; 8 bases fit TRBD2. From germline, CDR1 is PRHDT and CDR2 FYEKMQ (reference sequence). This CDR3 has 14 amino acids. Trimming took 3 bases from V and 1 from J; bases not matched to a gene: 1. DNA for the CDR3: TGTGCCAGCAGCTTTACTAGCGGCCAAGAGACCCAGTACTTC. Protein sequence: CASSFTSGQETQYF.

This clonotype was seen only a few times. The chain uses TRBV7-9 and TRBJ2-7; D possibly matches TRBD1 or TRBD2 (5 bases each). Trimming removed 7 bases from V and 1 base from J, with 11 bases in between. Looked up from germline, CDR1 is SEHNR and CDR2 is FQNEAQ (reference sequence). CDR3 length equals 13 residues. CDR3 DNA: TGTGCCAGCACCGCTGGGGGTTCCTACGAGCAGTACGTC. Amino acid sequence: CASTAGGSYEQYV.

V usage is TRBV4-3 and J usage is TRBJ1-3, with 7 nucleotides matching TRBD1. After removal of 5 bases from V and 0 bases from J, the junction contained 7 bases not matched to a gene. The CDR3 covers 16 residues. CDR1 and CDR2 from the germline V gene are LGHNA and YSLEER. Here the CDR3 reads CASSEGAWSSGNTIYF. As DNA, the CDR3 is TGCGCCAGCAGCGAGGGGGCATGGAGCTCTGGAAACACCATATATTTT.

This clonotype was detected only a few times. The chain joins TRBV18 to TRBJ1-4, with 7 bases matching TRBD1. After removal of 0 bases from V and 8 bases from J, the junction contained 6 bases not matched to a gene. The CDR3 extends over 15 amino acids. Germline CDR1 and CDR2: KGHSH and LQKENI. This chain's CDR3 is CASSPPSRGWEKLFF. The CDR3 DNA follows: TGTGCCAGCTCACCACCCTCCAGGGGGTGGGAAAAACTGTTTTTT. The full variable domain, with the rest looked up from reference TRBV18 and TRBJ1-4, is NAGVMQNPRHLVRRRGQEARLRCSPMKGHSHVYWYRQLPEEGLKFMVYLQKENIIDESGMPKERFSAEFPKEGPSILRIQQVVRGDSAAYFCASSPPSRGWEKLFFGSGTQLSVL.

For the CDR3, the DNA is TGTGCCATCAGTCTTCAGGGGACAGGGTCGGTAAGGTTCTTC. As protein: CAISLQGTGSVRFF. This chain links TRBV10-3 with TRBJ2-1; TRBD1 matches 9 bases. This CDR3 spans 14 amino acids. Germline V gene data show CDR1 as ENHRY and CDR2 as SYGVKD. The V segment lost 5 bases and the J segment 15 bases; nucleotides outside the gene matches: 14.

In its sample, this clonotype was seen a few times. This chain connects TRBV20-1 to TRBJ2-2; 8 nucleotides match TRBD1. The CDR3 consists of 16 residues. The V gene's germline CDR1 is DFQATT and CDR2 SNEGSKA (reference sequence). V lost 0 bases, J lost 3 bases, and 6 bases stayed unmatched. Here the CDR3 DNA reads TGCAGTGCTAGAGATCTCGAGACAGGGGACACCGGGGAGCTGTTTTTT. Encoded protein: CSARDLETGDTGELFF.

V is TRBV12-3 or TRBV12-4 and J is TRBJ1-2; 8 bases align to TRBD1. Trimming at V came to 5 bases and at J to 4 bases, leaving 6 bases not matched to a gene. This CDR3 contains 14 residues. This CDR3 is CASSERTGSYGYTF. The CDR3 nucleotides are TGTGCCAGCAGTGAACGGACAGGGTCCTATGGCTACACCTTC.